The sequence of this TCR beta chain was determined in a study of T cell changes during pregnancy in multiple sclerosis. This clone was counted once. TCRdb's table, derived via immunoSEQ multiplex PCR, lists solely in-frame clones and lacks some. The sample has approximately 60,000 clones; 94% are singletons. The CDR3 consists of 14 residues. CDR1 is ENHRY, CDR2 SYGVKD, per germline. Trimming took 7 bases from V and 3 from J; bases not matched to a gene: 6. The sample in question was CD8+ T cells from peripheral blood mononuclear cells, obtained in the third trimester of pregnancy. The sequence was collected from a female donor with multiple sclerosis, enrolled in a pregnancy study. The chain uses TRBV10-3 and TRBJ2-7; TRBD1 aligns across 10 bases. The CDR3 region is CAINPGQGVYEQYF. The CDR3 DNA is TGTGCCATCAATCCTGGACAGGGGGTCTACGAGCAGTACTTC.